This TCR beta chain was sequenced in a study of tumor and adjacent non-tumor tissue in lung cancer. At the level of the study: There were around 11 adenocarcinoma, 2 squamous cell carcinoma and 1 small cell lung cancer cases. Stage I to III disease affected 9 to 10 men and roughly 5 women aged about 30 to 85. Samples averaged about 3.8 million productive TCRbeta reads each.

There are many counts of this clonotype. The antigen is not known. General study results and limits: Patients with more diverse tumor TCRs had worse survival.

The library came from three nested PCR rounds adapted from ARM-PCR protocols. TCRdb ran MiXCR on the multiplex PCR reads and lists one entry per CDR3 protein. The sample records 60,000 to 95,000 distinct CDR3 sequences, over 70% being singletons. The germline CDR1 and CDR2 sequences are DFQATT and SNEGSKA (reference sequence). Trimming took 7 bases from V and 6 from J, leaving 15 bases between them. The length of the CDR3 is 13 residues. The template was RNA from unsorted bulk tissue. The source of this sequence is a woman between 50 and 59 years old with non-small cell lung cancer. The chain is built from TRBV20-1 and TRBJ2-2; TRBD1 is a possible D gene (5 bases). The material sequenced was lung tumor tissue. CDR3 sequence (DNA): TGCAGTGTGGGTGGGATAGGGGCCGGGGAGCTGTTTTTT. This codes for CSVGGIGAGELFF.